What follows are 15 T cell receptor beta chains derived from one specimen sequenced in a study of T cells in women clearing cervical HPV infection. TCRdb's table, derived via immunoSEQ multiplex PCR, lists solely in-frame clones and lacks some. The sample table sets out 18,000 or so clones. Sequencing was performed on blood buffy coat. These receptors all stem from a woman aged 18 to 75 with a cervical HPV16 infection that either progressed to CIN3+ or cleared (not recorded which).

On this clone: The read ends 3 residues shy of where the CDR3 ends; the end is completed using the germline J gene. The chain carries TRBV5-1 and TRBJ2-5, with TRBD1 matching 9 bases. The CDR3 totals 13 residues. V trimming: 9 bases; J trimming: 3 bases; junction bases outside the gene matches: 6. Germline loops: CDR1 SGHRS, CDR2 YFSETQ. The CDR3 reads CATGQGTEETQYF. CDR3 DNA (partial): TGCGCCACAGGACAGGGGACCGAAGAGACC.

Remarks on this clone: Read data end 3 residues before the CDR3 end; the end is taken from the germline J gene. The J gene is TRBJ1-2, the V gene TRBV10-3; 12 bases are a match to TRBD1. Germline V gene sequence: CDR1 ENHRY, CDR2 SYGVKD. The CDR3 extends over 15 amino acids. With V trimmed by 6 bases and J by 7 bases, 9 bases remained unmatched. The sequenced part of the CDR3 DNA is TGTGCCATCAGGGCATTGGGACAGGGGGCGCTTGGC. Translated, it gives CAIRALGQGALG. From start to end, the CDR3 is CAIRALGQGALGYTF.

Considering frequency, this clone is medium-sized. The CDR3 loop is CSVVSHRGNIQYF. The covered CDR3 bases are TGCAGCGTTGTCTCACACCGGGGAAACATT. The chain recombines TRBV29-1 with TRBJ2-4, with TRBD2 as a possible D gene (5 bases). The read halts 3 residues ahead of the CDR3 end, with the missing end drawn from the germline J gene. CDR1 is SQVTM, CDR2 ANQGSEA, per germline. Trimming took 4 bases from V and 6 from J, leaving 13 bases between them. There are 13 residues in the CDR3.

On this clone: The sequenced fragment ends 3 residues before the CDR3 boundary, so the rest is inferred from the germline J gene. This chain links TRBV6-2 or TRBV6-3 with TRBJ1-2; TRBD1 matches at 7 bases. This CDR3 comprises 16 residues. The ends lost 4 bases at V and 4 bases at J; junction bases unmatched: 12. Germline CDR1 and CDR2: MNHEY and SVGEGT. CDR3 bases read: TGTGCCAGCAGTTTCACCCGACAGGGCCACGGCTATGGC. Translating gives CASSFTRQGHGYG. The whole CDR3 reads CASSFTRQGHGYGYTF.

As for this clone: The CDR3 is cut off 3 residues early in the read; its end comes from the germline J gene. The chain carries TRBV20-1 and TRBJ1-3; D may be TRBD1 (5 bases). The CDR3 length is 14 residues. The germline V gene has CDR1 DFQATT and CDR2 SNEGSKA (reference sequence). Trimming pared 5 bases from V and 0 bases from J, leaving 11 bases between. CDR3 DNA (partial): TGCAGTGCTGCCGACAGTTACTCTGGAAACACC. Translated, it gives CSAADSYSGNT. The CDR3, in full, reads CSAADSYSGNTIYF.

Concerning this clone: Read sequence stops 3 residues before the CDR3 end, and the germline J gene provides the missing end. The chain has TRBV4-2 and TRBJ2-7; TRBD2 agrees at 14 bases. Germline CDR1 and CDR2: LGHNA and YNFKEQ. This CDR3 comprises 20 residues. V dropped 4 bases and J dropped 6; count of bases not matched to a gene: 20. The CDR3 sequence is CASSLQTGGRGLAGGGEQYF. Partial CDR3 DNA: TGTGCCAGCAGCCTACAGACAGGGGGCCGAGGACTAGCGGGAGGAGGCGAG.

To note about this clone: The read stops 3 residues short of the end of the CDR3; the missing end is completed from the germline J gene. The V call is TRBV7-2, the J call TRBJ2-1, with 9 bases fitting TRBD2. The V gene end was trimmed by 7 bases and the J gene end by 8 bases; junction bases not matched to a gene: 12. This CDR3 region has 15 residues. The germline V gene encodes CDR1 SGHTA and CDR2 FQGNSA. The CDR3 loop is CASNQWASGIYEQFF. Incomplete CDR3 DNA: TGTGCCAGCAACCAATGGGCTAGCGGGATATATGAG.

As concerns this clone: The sequence runs out 3 residues before the end of the CDR3; the remainder is reconstructed from the germline J gene. The chain combines TRBV7-9 with TRBJ2-7; D gene uncertain. The germline V and J ends were trimmed by 2 bases and 5 bases, with 13 bases remaining between them. CDR3 length equals 14 residues. CDR1 is SEHNR and CDR2 is FQNEAQ in the germline V gene (reference sequence). CDR3 loop: CASSLSPSIHEQYF. Incomplete CDR3 DNA: TGTGCCAGCAGCTTATCCCCTAGTATCCACGAG.

As concerns this clone: The read stops 3 residues short of the end of the CDR3; the missing end is completed from the germline J gene. The rearrangement uses TRBV20-1 and TRBJ1-2; 10 bases fit TRBD1. V gave up 5 bases and J gave up 5 bases; unmatched junction bases: 8. CDR3 length: 14 amino acids. Germline V CDR1 and CDR2: DFQATT, SNEGSKA (reference sequence). The sequenced CDR3 bases are TGCAGTGCTCTGGGGGGACAGGGGATTTATGGC. This translates into CSALGGQGIYG. The full CDR3 sequence reads CSALGGQGIYGYTF.

As to this clone: Sequencing ends 3 residues short of the CDR3 end; the germline J gene provides the rest. V usage is TRBV20-1 and J usage is TRBJ2-3, with 10 nucleotides matching TRBD2. The CDR3 extends over 17 amino acids. From germline, CDR1 is DFQATT and CDR2 SNEGSKA (reference sequence). J gave up 4 bases and V 6 bases, and 16 bases lay outside the gene matches. The CDR3 loop reads CSAKTFIAGGSADTQYF. CDR3 bases read: TGCAGTGCAAAGACCTTTATAGCGGGAGGTTCGGCAGATACG.

Concerning this clone: The read ends 3 residues shy of where the CDR3 ends; the end is completed using the germline J gene. This chain uses TRBV18 with TRBJ2-1; TRBD1 might be the D (6 bases). CDR3 size: 15 residues. Germline CDR1 is KGHSH and CDR2 is LQKENI. The ends were cut back, 4 bases at V and 0 bases at J, with 10 bases in the middle. This chain's CDR3 is CASSLGQTSYNEQFF. The part of the CDR3 DNA that was read is TGTGCCAGCTCACTGGGACAAACCTCCTACAATGAG.

In the case of this clone: The CDR3 goes on 3 residues after the read ends, and that part is filled in from the germline J gene. This chain links TRBV2 with TRBJ1-1; 7 bases fit TRBD1. From germline, CDR1 is SNHLY and CDR2 FYNNEI. CDR3 length: 11 residues. Partial CDR3 DNA: TGTGCCAGCAGCGTGGACAGGGAA. This encodes CASSVDRE. The whole CDR3 reads CASSVDREAFF.

With regard to this clone: Read sequence stops 3 residues before the CDR3 end, and the germline J gene provides the missing end. The chain couples TRBV6-2 or TRBV6-3 to TRBJ2-7; D not resolved. CDR3 size: 12 residues. With 4 bases removed from V and 3 bases from J, the gap between germline ends came to 7 bases. Per germline, CDR1 MNHEY and CDR2 SVGEGT. The CDR3: CASSSPGYEQYF. Incomplete CDR3 DNA: TGTGCCAGCAGTTCCCCCGGCTACGAG.

To note about this clone: The CDR3 is cut off 3 residues early in the read; its end comes from the germline J gene. The genes are TRBV7-9 and TRBJ1-2; D is unclear. Germline loops: CDR1 SEHNR, CDR2 FQNEAQ (reference sequence). This CDR3 is built from 13 residues. CDR3 bases read: TGTGCCAGCAGCCCTAGCAGTACCTACGAC. This gives the protein CASSPSSTYD. In full, the CDR3 reads CASSPSSTYDYTF.

The part of the CDR3 DNA that was read is TGCAGTGCTAGAGCCGGTAGCCATTACAATGAG. Translation gives CSARAGSHYNE. The full-length CDR3 reads as CSARAGSHYNEQFF. The chain combines TRBV20-1 with TRBJ2-1; D remains ambiguous. The read stops 3 residues short of the end of the CDR3; the missing end is completed from the germline J gene. V was trimmed by 1 base and J by 4 bases, leaving 11 bases between them. CDR3 length equals 14 residues. Looked up from germline, CDR1 is DFQATT and CDR2 is SNEGSKA (reference sequence).